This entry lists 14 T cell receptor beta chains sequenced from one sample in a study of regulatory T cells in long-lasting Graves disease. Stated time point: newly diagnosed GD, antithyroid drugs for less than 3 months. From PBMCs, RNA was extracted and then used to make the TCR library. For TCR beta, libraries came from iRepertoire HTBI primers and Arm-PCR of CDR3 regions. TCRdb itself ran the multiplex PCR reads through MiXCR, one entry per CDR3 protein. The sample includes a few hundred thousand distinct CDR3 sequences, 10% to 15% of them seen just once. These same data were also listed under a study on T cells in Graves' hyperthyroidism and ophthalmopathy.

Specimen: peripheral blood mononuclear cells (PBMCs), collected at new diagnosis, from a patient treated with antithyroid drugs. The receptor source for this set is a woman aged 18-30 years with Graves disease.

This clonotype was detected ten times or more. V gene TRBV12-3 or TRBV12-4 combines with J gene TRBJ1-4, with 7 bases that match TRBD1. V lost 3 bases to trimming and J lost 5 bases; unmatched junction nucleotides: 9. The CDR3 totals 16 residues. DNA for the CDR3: TGTGCCAGCAGTTTGTACCGGGACAGACAAAATGAAAAACTGTTTTTT. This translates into CASSLYRDRQNEKLFF.

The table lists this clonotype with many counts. CDR3: CASRTGLTIREQFF. CDR3 nucleotide sequence: TGTGCCAGCAGGACGGGACTCACCATCCGTGAGCAGTTCTTC. The J gene is TRBJ2-1, the V gene TRBV5-8, with D tentatively TRBD2 (6 bases). The CDR3 consists of 14 residues. Germline CDR1 SGHTS, CDR2 YDEGEE. Deletions cut 5 bases from V and 9 bases from J, with 18 bases between.

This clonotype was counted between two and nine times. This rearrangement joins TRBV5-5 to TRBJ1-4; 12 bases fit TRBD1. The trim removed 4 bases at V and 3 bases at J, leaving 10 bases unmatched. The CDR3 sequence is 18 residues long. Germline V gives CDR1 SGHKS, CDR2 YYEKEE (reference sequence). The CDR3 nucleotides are TGTGCCAGCAGCCTGCCAGGGACAGGGGGCGCGGCTAATGAAAAACTGTTTTTT. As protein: CASSLPGTGGAANEKLFF. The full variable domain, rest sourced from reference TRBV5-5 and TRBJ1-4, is DAGVTQSPTHLIKTRGQQVTLRCSPISGHKSVSWYQQVLGQGPQFIFQYYEKEERGRGNFPDRFSARQFPNYSSELNVNALLLGDSALYLCASSLPGTGGAANEKLFFGSGTQLSVL.

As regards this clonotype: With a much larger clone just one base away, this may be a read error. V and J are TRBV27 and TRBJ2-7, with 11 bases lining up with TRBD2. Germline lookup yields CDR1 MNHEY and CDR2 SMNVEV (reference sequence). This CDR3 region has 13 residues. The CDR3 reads CAGSQLAGDEQYF. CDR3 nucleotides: TGTGCCGGCAGCCAACTAGCGGGAGACGAGCAGTACTTC.

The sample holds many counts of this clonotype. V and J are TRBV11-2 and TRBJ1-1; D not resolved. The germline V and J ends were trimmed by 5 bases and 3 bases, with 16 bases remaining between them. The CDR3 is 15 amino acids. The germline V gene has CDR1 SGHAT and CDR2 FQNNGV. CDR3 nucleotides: TGTGCCAGCAGCGTAGCAGGTCACCTAGACACTGAAGCTTTCTTT. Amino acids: CASSVAGHLDTEAFF.

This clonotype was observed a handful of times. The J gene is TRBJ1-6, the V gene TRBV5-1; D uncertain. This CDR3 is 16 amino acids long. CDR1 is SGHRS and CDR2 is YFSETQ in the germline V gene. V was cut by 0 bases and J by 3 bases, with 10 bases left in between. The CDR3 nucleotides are TGCGCCAGCAGCTTGGTACACCGACGCTATAATTCACCCCTCCACTTT. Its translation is CASSLVHRRYNSPLHF.

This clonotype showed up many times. The CDR3 DNA reads TGTGCCAGCAGTCGCGGGGGGCCCTACAATGAGCAGTTCTTC. Translated, it gives CASSRGGPYNEQFF. This chain uses TRBV14 with TRBJ2-1; 8 bases align to TRBD2. V lost 6 bases to trimming and J lost 2 bases; unmatched junction nucleotides: 3. The germline V gene encodes CDR1 SGHDN and CDR2 FVKESK. CDR3 size: 14 residues.

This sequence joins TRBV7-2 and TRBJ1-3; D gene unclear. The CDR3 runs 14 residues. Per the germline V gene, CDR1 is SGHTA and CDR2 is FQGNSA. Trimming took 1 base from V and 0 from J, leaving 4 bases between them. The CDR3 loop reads CASSLGVSGNTIYF. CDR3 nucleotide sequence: TGTGCCAGCAGCTTAGGGGTCTCTGGAAACACCATATATTTT.

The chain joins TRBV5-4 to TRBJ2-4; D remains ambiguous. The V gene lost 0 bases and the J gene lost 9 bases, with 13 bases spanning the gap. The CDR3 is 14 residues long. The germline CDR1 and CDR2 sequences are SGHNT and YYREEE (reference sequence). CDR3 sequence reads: CASSLDGQVLIQYF. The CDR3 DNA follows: TGTGCCAGCAGCTTGGATGGGCAGGTGCTCATTCAGTACTTC.

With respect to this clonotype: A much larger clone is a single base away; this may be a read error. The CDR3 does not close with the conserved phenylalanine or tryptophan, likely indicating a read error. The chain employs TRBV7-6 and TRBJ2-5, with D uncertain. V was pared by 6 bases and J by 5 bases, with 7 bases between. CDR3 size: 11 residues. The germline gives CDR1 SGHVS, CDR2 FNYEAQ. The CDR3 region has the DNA TGTGCCAGCAGGTCGCGGGAGACCCAGTACCTC. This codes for CASRSRETQYL.

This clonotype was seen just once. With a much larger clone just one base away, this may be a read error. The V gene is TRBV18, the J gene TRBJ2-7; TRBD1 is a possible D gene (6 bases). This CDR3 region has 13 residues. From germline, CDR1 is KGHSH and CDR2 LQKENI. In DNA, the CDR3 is TGTGCCAGCTCACCGGACAGTCCCTACGGGCAGTACTTC. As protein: CASSPDSPYGQYF.

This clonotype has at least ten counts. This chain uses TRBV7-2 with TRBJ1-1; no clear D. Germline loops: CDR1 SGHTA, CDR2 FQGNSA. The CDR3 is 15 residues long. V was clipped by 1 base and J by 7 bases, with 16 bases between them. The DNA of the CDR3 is TGTGCCAGCAGCTTAGAGCCTAGGAAATCTTTTGAAGCTTTCTTT. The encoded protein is CASSLEPRKSFEAFF.

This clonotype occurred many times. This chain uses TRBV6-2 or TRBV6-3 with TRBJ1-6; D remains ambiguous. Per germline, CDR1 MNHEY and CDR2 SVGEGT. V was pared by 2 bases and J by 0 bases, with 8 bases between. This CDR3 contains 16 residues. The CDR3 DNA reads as TGTGCCAGCAGTTACCGGGGAAGCTCCTATAATTCACCCCTCCACTTT. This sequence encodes CASSYRGSSYNSPLHF.

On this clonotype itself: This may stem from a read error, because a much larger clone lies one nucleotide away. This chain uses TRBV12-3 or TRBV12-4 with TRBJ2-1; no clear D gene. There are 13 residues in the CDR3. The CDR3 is CASTHLLRNELFF. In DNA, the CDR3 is TGTGCCAGCACCCACCTTCTTAGGAATGAGCTGTTCTTC.